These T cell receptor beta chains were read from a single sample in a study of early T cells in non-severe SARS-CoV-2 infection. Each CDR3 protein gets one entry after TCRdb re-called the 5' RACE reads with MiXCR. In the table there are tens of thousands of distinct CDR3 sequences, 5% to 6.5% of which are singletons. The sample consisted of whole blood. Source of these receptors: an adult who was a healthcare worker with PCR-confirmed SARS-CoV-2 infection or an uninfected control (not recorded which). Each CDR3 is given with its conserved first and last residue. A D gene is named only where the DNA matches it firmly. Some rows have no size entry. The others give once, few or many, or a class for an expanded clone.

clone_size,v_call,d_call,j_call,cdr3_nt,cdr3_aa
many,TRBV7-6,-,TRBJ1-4,TGTGCCAGCAGCGCTTCTGAGGCAACTAATGAAAAACTGTTTTTT,CASSASEATNEKLFF
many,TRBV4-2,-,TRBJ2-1,TGTGCCAGCAGCCAAGGATTTGGTTCCTACAATGAGCAGTTCTTC,CASSQGFGSYNEQFF
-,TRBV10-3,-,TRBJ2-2,TGTGCCACCGGCCCAGGTCGAGGGGAGCTGTTTTTT,CATGPGRGELFF
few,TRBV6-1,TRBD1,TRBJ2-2,TGTGCCAGCAACCCGGGACAGAGATTAACCGGGGAGCTGTTTTTT,CASNPGQRLTGELFF
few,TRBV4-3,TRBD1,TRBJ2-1,TGCGCCAGCAGCCCCGGGACAGGGGATGAGCAGTTCTTC,CASSPGTGDEQFF
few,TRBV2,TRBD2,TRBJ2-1,TGTGCCAGCTCAGCGGGAGGGCCAAATGAGCAGTTCTTC,CASSAGGPNEQFF
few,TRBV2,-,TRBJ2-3,TGTGCCAGCAGGTATAGCACAGATACGCAGTATTTT,CASRYSTDTQYF
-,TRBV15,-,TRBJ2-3,TGTGCCACCAGCAGAGCGGCGGGTCCCACAGATACGCAGTATTTT,CATSRAAGPTDTQYF
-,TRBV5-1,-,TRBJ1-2,TGCGCCAGCAGCTTGGACGGGGTACCGCGAGGCTACACCTTC,CASSLDGVPRGYTF
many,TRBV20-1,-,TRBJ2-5,TGCAGTGCCGGGAAGGGGGAGACCCAGTACTTC,CSAGKGETQYF
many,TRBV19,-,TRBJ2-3,TGTGCCAGTAGTATCGGTGCGAGGGATACGCAGTATTTT,CASSIGARDTQYF
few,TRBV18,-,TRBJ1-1,TGTGCCAGCTCCCGGGTAGGGGGTCCTATCATGAACACTGAAGCTTTCTTT,CASSRVGGPIMNTEAFF
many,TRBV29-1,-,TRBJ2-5,TGCAGCGTTGAGGTAGTATCTCAGTACTTC,CSVEVVSQYF
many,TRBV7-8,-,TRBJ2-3,TGTGCCAGCAGCTTAATTACCAGCGGGTCCTTCACAGATACGCAGTATTTT,CASSLITSGSFTDTQYF
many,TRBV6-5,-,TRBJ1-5,TGTGCCAGCAGTTACTCGAAGGGAAATCAGCCCCAGCATTTT,CASSYSKGNQPQHF
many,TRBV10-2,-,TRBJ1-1,TGCGCCAGCAGGGTTTCAGGGGACACTGAAGCTTTCTTT,CASRVSGDTEAFF
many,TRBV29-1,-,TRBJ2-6,TGCAGCGTTGATGAGGGAAAGGCTGGGGCCAACGTCCTGACTTTC,CSVDEGKAGANVLTF
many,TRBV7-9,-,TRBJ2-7,TGTGCCAGCAGCTTAGTCGTAGGGCCCGTAGTCCACGAGCAGTACTTC,CASSLVVGPVVHEQYF
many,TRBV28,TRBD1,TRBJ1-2,TGTGCCAGCAGTCCTACTACAGGGGGCTATGGCTACACCTTC,CASSPTTGGYGYTF
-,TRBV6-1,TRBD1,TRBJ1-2,TGTGCCAGCAGAACCAACAGGGGAAACTATGGCTACACCTTC,CASRTNRGNYGYTF
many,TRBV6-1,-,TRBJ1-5,TGTGCCAGCAGTGAAGTATATTCGTCTCAGCCCCAGCATTTT,CASSEVYSSQPQHF
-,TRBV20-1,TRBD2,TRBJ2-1,TGCAGTGTGACAAGCGGGAGCTTGAGGAATGAGCAGTTCTTC,CSVTSGSLRNEQFF
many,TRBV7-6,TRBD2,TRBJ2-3,TGTGCCAGCAGCTTAATTGCGGGAGGGCCCACAGATACGCAGTATTTT,CASSLIAGGPTDTQYF
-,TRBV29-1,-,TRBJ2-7,TGCAGCGTTGGGGGTCCGGCGGAGCCCTACGAGCAGTACTTC,CSVGGPAEPYEQYF
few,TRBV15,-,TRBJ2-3,TGTGCCACCAGCAGAGATTTGAGCACAGATACGCAGTATTTT,CATSRDLSTDTQYF
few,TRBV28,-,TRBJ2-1,TGTGCCAGCAGTCCCTCCGAGTACAATGAGCAGTTCTTC,CASSPSEYNEQFF
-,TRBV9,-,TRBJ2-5,TGTGCCAGCAACGTGGGGGATGGGGAGACCCAGTACTTC,CASNVGDGETQYF
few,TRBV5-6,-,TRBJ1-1,TGTGCCAGCAGCTTGGAAGGCACTGAAGCTTTCTTT,CASSLEGTEAFF
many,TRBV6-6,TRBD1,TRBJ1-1,TGTGCCAGCAGTTACGTGGACAGGGATTTGAACACTGAAGCTTTCTTT,CASSYVDRDLNTEAFF
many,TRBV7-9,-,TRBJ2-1,TGTGCCAGCAGCTTATATCTCGCGGAGCAGTTCTTC,CASSLYLAEQFF
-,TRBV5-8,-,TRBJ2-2,TGTGCCAGCAGCTCCGGGACAAGTAACTTCGGGGAGCTGTTTTTT,CASSSGTSNFGELFF
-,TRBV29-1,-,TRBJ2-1,TGCAGCAGGACTCTCAATGAGCAGTTCTTC,CSRTLNEQFF
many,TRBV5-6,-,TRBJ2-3,TGTGCCAGCAGCTTCCAGGGGAGGACAGATACGCAGTATTTT,CASSFQGRTDTQYF
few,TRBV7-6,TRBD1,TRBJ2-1,TGTGCCAGCAGCTTAGGACAGGGTTGGAATGAGCAGTTCTTC,CASSLGQGWNEQFF
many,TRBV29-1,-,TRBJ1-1,TGCAGCGGGCAGGGTCAGTTTGGCACTGAAGCTTTCTTT,CSGQGQFGTEAFF
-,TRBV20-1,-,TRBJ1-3,TGCAGTGCTGTGTTGCCCATCTCTGGAAACACCATATATTTT,CSAVLPISGNTIYF
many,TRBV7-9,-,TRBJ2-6,TGTGCCAGCAGCTTAGTAGGGGGTGCTGGGGCCAACGTCCTGACTTTC,CASSLVGGAGANVLTF
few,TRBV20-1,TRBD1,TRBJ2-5,TGCAGTGCTAGCCCGCCGGGACAGATGCAAGAGACCCAGTACTTC,CSASPPGQMQETQYF
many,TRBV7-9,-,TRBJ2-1,TGTGCCAGCAGCTTATTGGAGGGGGGGTTCGGCAATGAGCAGTTCTTC,CASSLLEGGFGNEQFF
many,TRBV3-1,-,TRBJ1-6,TGTGCCAGCAGCCAAGGAAGCGGACGGTATAATTCACCCCTCCACTTT,CASSQGSGRYNSPLHF
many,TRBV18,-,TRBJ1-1,TGTGCCAGCTCTCCCCGAGGGGGTAGGAACACTGAAGCTTTCTTT,CASSPRGGRNTEAFF
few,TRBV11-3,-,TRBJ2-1,TGTGCCAGCAGCTTCTCTACGGGTGTTTCTGAGCAGTTCTTC,CASSFSTGVSEQFF
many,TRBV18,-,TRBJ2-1,TGTGCCAGCTCACGATCCGGGACAAAGCAGTTCTTC,CASSRSGTKQFF
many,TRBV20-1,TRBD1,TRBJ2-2,TGCAGTGCTAGAGATGGGACAGGGACCGGGGAGCTGTTTTTT,CSARDGTGTGELFF
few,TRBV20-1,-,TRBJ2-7,TGCAGTGCTAGGGGCGGGACAGTAGGCTACGAGCAGTACTTC,CSARGGTVGYEQYF
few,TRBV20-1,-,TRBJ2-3,TGCAGTGCCAAGGGGCCAGGTGGACACACAGATACGCAGTATTTT,CSAKGPGGHTDTQYF
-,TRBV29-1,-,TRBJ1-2,TGCAGCGTCACCTCCCAGGGTGGCTATGGCTACACCTTC,CSVTSQGGYGYTF
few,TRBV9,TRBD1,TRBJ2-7,TGTGCCAGCAGCGTAGTTACGACAGGGGTTGGCGAGCAGTACTTC,CASSVVTTGVGEQYF
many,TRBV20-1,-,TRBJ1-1,TGCAGTGCGCCACGCGCGGGCACTGAAGCTTTCTTT,CSAPRAGTEAFF